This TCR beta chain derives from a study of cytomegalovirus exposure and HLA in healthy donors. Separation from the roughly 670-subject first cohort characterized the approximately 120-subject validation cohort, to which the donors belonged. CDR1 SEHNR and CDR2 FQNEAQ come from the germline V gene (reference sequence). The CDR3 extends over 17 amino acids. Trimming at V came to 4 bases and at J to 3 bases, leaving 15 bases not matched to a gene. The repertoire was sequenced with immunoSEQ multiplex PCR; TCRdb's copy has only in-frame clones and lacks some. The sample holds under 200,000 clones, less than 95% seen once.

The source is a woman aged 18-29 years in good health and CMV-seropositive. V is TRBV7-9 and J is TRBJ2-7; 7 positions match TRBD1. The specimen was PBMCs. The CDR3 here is CASSSPNSGTVFYEQYF. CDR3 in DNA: TGTGCCAGCAGCTCACCTAACTCCGGGACAGTGTTCTACGAGCAGTACTTC.